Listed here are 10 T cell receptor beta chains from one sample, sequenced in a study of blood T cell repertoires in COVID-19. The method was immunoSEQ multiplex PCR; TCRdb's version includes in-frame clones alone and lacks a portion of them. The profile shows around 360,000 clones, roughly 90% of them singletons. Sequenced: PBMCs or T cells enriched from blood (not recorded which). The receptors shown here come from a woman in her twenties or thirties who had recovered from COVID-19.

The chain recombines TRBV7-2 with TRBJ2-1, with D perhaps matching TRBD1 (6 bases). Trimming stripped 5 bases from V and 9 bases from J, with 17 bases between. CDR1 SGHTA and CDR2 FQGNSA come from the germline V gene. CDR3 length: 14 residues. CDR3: CASSRQGWESEQFF. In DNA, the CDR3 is TGTGCCAGCAGCCGTCAGGGGTGGGAGAGTGAGCAGTTCTTC.

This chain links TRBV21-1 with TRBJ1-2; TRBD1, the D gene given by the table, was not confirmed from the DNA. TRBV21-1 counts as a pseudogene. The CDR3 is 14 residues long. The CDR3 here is CASSAHRVNYGYTF. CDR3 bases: TGTGCCAGCAGCGCACACAGGGTTAACTATGGCTACACCTTC.

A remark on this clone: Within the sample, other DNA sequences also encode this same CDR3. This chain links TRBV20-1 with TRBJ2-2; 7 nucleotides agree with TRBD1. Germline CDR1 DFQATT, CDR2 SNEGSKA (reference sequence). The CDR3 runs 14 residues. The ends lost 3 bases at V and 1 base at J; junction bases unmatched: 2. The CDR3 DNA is TGCAGTGCTAGTAGACAGGGGAACACCGGGGAGCTGTTTTTT. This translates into CSASRQGNTGELFF.

CDR3 in DNA: TGTGCCAGCAGGCCCTGGATGGGGACTAGCGTACAAGAGACCCAGTACTTC. This sequence encodes CASRPWMGTSVQETQYF. This chain connects TRBV27 to TRBJ2-5; 10 nucleotides match TRBD2. The germline gives CDR1 MNHEY, CDR2 SMNVEV (reference sequence). Losses at the gene ends were 6 bases for V and 2 bases for J; bases not matched to a gene: 12. CDR3 length: 17 amino acids.

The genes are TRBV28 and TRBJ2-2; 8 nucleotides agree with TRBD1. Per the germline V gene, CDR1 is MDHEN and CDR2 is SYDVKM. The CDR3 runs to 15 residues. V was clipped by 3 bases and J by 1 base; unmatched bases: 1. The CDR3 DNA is TGTGCCAGCAGTTTGGGGACAGGGAACACCGGGGAGCTGTTTTTT. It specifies CASSLGTGNTGELFF. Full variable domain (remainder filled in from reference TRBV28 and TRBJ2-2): DVKVTQSSRYLVKRTGEKVFLECVQDMDHENMFWYRQDPGLGLRLIYFSYDVKMKEKGDIPEGYSVSREKKERFSLILESASTNQTSMYLCASSLGTGNTGELFFGEGSRLTVL.

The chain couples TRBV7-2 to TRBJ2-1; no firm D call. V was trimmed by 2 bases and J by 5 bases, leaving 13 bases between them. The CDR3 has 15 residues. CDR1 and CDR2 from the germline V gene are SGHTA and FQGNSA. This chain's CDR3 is CASSLWLPPDNEQFF. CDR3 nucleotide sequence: TGTGCCAGCAGCTTATGGCTCCCTCCCGACAATGAGCAGTTCTTC.

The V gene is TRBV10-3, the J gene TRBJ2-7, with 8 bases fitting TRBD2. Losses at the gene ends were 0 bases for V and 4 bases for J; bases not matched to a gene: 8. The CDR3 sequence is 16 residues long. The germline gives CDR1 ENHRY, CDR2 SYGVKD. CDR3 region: CAISESKASGRYEQYF. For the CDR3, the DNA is TGTGCCATCAGTGAGTCGAAGGCTAGCGGGCGGTACGAGCAGTACTTC.

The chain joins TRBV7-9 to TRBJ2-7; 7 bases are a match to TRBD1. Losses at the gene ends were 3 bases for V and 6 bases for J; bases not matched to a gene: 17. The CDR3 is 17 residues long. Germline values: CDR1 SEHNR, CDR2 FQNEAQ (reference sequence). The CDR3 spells CASSFFPHRGGPVEQYF. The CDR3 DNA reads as TGTGCCAGCAGCTTTTTTCCCCACAGGGGCGGACCTGTCGAGCAGTACTTC.

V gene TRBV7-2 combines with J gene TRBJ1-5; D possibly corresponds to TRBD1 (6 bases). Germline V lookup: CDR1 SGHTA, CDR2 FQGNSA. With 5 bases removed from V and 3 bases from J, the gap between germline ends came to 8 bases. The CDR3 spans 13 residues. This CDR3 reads CASSTGFNQPQHF. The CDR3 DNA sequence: TGTGCCAGCAGCACAGGGTTCAATCAGCCCCAGCATTTT.

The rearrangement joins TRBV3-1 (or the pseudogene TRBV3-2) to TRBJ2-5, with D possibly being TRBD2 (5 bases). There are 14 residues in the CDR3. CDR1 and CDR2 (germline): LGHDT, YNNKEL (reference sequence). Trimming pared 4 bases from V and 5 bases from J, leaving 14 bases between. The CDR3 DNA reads TGTGCCAGCAGCCGGCCCCGGGGAGAGGAGACCCAGTACTTC. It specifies CASSRPRGEETQYF.